The sequence of this T cell receptor beta chain was determined in a study of CD8+CD57+ T cells in acquired aplastic anemia. Broader study findings: The same twenty-nine CD8+ CDR3 sequences occurred in patients and in controls. Between patients and controls, CD8+ Simpson's diversity did not vary significantly.

This clonotype was counted many times. Its antigen is currently unknown. CDR3 and TCR beta VDJ profiling relied on genomic DNA as the template. Each CDR3 protein gets one entry after TCRdb re-called the reads with MiXCR. The sample holds under 500,000 distinct CDR3 sequences, more than 25% seen once. Patients included in sequencing had previously demonstrated CD8+CD57+ cell expansion by flow cytometry. The diagnosis in all patients was severe acquired aplastic anemia. Sampling of blood occurred while the patients had still received no therapy. Germline lookup yields CDR1 WSHSY and CDR2 SAAADI. The CDR3 spans 17 residues. Trimming at V came to 2 bases and at J to 4 bases, leaving 13 bases not matched to a gene.

This clonotype was obtained from a human donor with aplastic anemia. The chain combines TRBV10-2 with TRBJ1-2; TRBD1 aligns across 7 bases. Specimen: sorted CD4+, CD8+, or CD8+CD57+ T cells (not recorded which) from PBMCs. The CDR3 region has the DNA TGCGCCAGCAGTGAGGCCCCCACCGGGACAGCTATCTATGGCTACACCTTC. As protein: CASSEAPTGTAIYGYTF.